The clone carrying this T cell receptor beta chain appeared a few times. Its matching antigen is unknown. The sample is drawn from a study of T cells in Graves' hyperthyroidism and ophthalmopathy. The study's findings and limits: Most thyroid-expanded clonotypes above 0.001 were also found in blood.

Patients having uncontrolled infection, another autoimmune disease, pregnancy or lactation were not included. Diagnostic assessment was based on clinical symptoms, serum thyroxine and TRAb, thyroid ultrasound and orbital computed tomography. Ahead of any ophthalmopathy symptoms, the blood sample was obtained at the first diagnosis of hyperthyroidism. Authors of the study amplified TCR beta CDR3 regions from RNA transcripts. Primed by the HTBI set, a first-round RT-PCR was run on the TCR CDR3. Each CDR3 protein gets one entry after TCRdb re-called the multiplex PCR reads with MiXCR. The table has around 380,000 distinct CDR3 sequences, roughly 12% seen once. The TCR was taken from a man under 40 with Graves' hyperthyroidism that later progressed to Graves' ophthalmopathy. What was sequenced was blood.

CDR3 protein: CASNAMTGGLTGELFF. The CDR3 nucleotides are TGTGCCAGCAACGCAATGACAGGGGGCCTCACCGGGGAGCTGTTTTTT. The V and J genes are TRBV11-2 and TRBJ2-2; TRBD1 matches at 10 bases. Germline CDR1 reads SGHAT; CDR2 reads FQNNGV. The CDR3 runs 16 residues. Trimming cost V 7 bases and J 4 bases; bases outside gene matches: 9. Full variable domain (outside the CDR3, taken from reference TRBV11-2 and TRBJ2-2): EAGVAQSPRYKIIEKRQSVAFWCNPISGHATLYWYQQILGQGPKLLIQFQNNGVVDDSQLPKDRFSAERLKGVDSTLKIQPAKLEDSAVYLCASNAMTGGLTGELFFGEGSRLTVL.